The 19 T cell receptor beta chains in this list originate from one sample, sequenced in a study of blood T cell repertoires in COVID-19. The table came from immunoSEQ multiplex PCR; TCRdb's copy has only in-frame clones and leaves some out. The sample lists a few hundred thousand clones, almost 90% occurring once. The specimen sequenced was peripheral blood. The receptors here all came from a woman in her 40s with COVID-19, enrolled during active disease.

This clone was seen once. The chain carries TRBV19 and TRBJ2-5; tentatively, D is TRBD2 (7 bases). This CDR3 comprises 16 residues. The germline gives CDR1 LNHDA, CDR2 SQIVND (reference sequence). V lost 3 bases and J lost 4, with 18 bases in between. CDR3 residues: CASSIRGAGAGETQYF. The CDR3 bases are TGTGCCAGTAGTATTCGAGGTGCGGGGGCGGGAGAGACCCAGTACTTC.

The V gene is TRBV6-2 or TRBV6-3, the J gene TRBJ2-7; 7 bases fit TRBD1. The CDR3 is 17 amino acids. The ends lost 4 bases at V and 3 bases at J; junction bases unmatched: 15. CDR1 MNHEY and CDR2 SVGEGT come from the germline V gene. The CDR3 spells CASSFTPGTDTSYEQYF. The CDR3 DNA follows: TGTGCCAGCAGTTTCACGCCCGGGACAGATACAAGCTACGAGCAGTACTTC.

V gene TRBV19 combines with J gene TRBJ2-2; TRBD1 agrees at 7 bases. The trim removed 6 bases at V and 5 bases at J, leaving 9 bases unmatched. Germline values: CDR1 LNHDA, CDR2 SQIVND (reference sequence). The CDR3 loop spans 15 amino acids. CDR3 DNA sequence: TGTGCCAGTAGCTACGGGACAGTACGTACCGGGGAGCTGTTTTTT. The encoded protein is CASSYGTVRTGELFF.

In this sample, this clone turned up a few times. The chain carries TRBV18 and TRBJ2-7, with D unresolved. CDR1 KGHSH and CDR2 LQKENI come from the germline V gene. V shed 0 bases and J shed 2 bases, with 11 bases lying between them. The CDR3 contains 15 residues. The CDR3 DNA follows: TGTGCCAGCTCACCACCGGGCGTGAGCCCCTACGAGCAGTACTTC. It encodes CASSPPGVSPYEQYF. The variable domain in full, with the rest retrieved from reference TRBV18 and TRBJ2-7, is NAGVMQNPRHLVRRRGQEARLRCSPMKGHSHVYWYRQLPEEGLKFMVYLQKENIIDESGMPKERFSAEFPKEGPSILRIQQVVRGDSAAYFCASSPPGVSPYEQYFGPGTRLTVT.

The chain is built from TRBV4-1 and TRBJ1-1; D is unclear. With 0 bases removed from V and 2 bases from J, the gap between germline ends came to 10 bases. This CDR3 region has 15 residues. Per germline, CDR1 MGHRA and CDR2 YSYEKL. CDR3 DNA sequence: TGCGCCAGCAGCCAAGAGCGGGTCACAAACACTGAAGCTTTCTTT. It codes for CASSQERVTNTEAFF.

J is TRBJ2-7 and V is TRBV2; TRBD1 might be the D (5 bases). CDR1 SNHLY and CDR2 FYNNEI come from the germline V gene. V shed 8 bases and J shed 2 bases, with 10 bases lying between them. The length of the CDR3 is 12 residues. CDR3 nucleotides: TGTGCCAGCTTACAGGCCCCCTACGAGCAGTACTTC. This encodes CASLQAPYEQYF.

CDR3 amino acids: CASSYSGDIYGYTF. DNA for the CDR3: TGTGCCAGCAGTTACTCGGGTGACATTTATGGCTACACCTTC. V usage is TRBV6-5 and J usage is TRBJ1-2; D ambiguous. Germline CDR1 reads MNHEY; CDR2 reads SVGAGI. This CDR3 is built from 14 residues. V was cut by 0 bases and J by 5 bases, with 10 bases left in between.

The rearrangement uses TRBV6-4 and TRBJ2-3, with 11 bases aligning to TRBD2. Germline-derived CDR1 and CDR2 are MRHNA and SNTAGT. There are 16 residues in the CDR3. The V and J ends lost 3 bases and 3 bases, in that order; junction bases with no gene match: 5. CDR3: CASSEIGTSGTDTQYF. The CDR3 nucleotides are TGTGCCAGCAGTGAAATTGGGACTAGCGGTACAGATACGCAGTATTTT.

The chain's CDR3 is CASRPHQWGQGQANYGYTF. The CDR3 coding sequence is TGTGCCAGCAGGCCTCATCAGTGGGGACAGGGTCAGGCGAACTATGGCTACACCTTC. The chain recombines TRBV9 with TRBJ1-2; TRBD1 aligns across 9 bases. The CDR3 contains 19 residues. Germline CDR1 reads SGDLS; CDR2 reads YYNGEE. V dropped 5 bases and J dropped 2; count of bases not matched to a gene: 19. Full variable domain (remainder filled in from reference TRBV9 and TRBJ1-2): DSGVTQTPKHLITATGQRVTLRCSPRSGDLSVYWYQQSLDQGLQFLIQYYNGEERAKGNILERFSAQQFPDLHSELNLSSLELGDSALYFCASRPHQWGQGQANYGYTFGSGTRLTVV.

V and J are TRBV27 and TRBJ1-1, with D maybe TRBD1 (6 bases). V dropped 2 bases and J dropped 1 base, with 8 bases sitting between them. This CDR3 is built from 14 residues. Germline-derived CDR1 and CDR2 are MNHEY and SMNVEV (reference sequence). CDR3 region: CASSLAGANTEAFF. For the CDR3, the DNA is TGTGCCAGCAGTTTAGCGGGGGCGAACACTGAAGCTTTCTTT.

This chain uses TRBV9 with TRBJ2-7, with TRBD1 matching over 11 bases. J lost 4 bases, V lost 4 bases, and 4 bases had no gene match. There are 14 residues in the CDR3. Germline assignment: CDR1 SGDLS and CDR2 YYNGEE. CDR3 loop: CASSSRDRGYEQYF. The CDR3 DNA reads TGTGCCAGCAGCTCCCGGGACAGGGGGTACGAGCAGTACTTC. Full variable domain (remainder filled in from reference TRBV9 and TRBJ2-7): DSGVTQTPKHLITATGQRVTLRCSPRSGDLSVYWYQQSLDQGLQFLIQYYNGEERAKGNILERFSAQQFPDLHSELNLSSLELGDSALYFCASSSRDRGYEQYFGPGTRLTVT.

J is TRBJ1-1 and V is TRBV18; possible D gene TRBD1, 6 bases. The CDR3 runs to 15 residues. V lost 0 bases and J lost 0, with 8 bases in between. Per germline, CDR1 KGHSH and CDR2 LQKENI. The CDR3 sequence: CASSPPGQLNTEAFF. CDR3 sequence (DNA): TGTGCCAGCTCACCACCCGGACAGCTGAACACTGAAGCTTTCTTT.

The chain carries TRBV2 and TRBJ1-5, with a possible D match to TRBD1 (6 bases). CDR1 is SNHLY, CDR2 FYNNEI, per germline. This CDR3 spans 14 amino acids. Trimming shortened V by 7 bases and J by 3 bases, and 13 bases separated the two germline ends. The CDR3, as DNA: TGTGCCAGCACCCCGGACAGTTACAATCAGCCCCAGCATTTT. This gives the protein CASTPDSYNQPQHF.

CDR3 region: CASSESLVNQPQHF. The CDR3 nucleotides are TGTGCCAGCAGTGAAAGTCTAGTTAATCAGCCCCAGCATTTT. The V call is TRBV6-1, the J call TRBJ1-5, with D unclear. The V gene lost 2 bases and the J gene lost 4 bases, with 9 bases spanning the gap. The CDR3 has 14 residues. Germline CDR1 reads MNHNS; CDR2 reads SASEGT.

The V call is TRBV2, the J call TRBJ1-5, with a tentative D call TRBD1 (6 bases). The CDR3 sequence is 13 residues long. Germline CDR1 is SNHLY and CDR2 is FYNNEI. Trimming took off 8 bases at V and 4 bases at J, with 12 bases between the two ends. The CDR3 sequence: CASRPGANQPQHF. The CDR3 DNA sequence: TGTGCCAGCCGACCAGGGGCTAATCAGCCCCAGCATTTT. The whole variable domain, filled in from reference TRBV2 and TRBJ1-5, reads EPEVTQTPSHQVTQMGQEVILRCVPISNHLYFYWYRQILGQKVEFLVSFYNNEISEKSEIFDDQFSVERPDGSNFTLKIRSTKLEDSAMYFCASRPGANQPQHFGDGTRLSIL.

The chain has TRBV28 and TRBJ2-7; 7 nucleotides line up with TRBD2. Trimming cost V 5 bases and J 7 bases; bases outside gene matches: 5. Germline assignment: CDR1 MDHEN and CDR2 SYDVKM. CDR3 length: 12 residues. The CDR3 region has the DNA TGTGCCAGCAGTACACTAGCGAGAGAGCAGTACTTC. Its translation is CASSTLAREQYF.

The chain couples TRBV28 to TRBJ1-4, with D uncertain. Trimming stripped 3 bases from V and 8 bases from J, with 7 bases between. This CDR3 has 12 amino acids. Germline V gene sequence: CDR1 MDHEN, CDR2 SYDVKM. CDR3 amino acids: CASSLLREKLFF. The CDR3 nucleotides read TGTGCCAGCAGTTTGCTTCGGGAAAAACTGTTTTTT.

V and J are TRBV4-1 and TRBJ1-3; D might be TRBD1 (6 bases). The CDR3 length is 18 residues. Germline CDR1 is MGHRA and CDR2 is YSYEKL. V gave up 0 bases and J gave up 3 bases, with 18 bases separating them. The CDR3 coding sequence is TGCGCCAGCAGCCAAGAGGGGGGGCAGGGGAGCGTTGGAAACACCATATATTTT. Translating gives CASSQEGGQGSVGNTIYF.

The CDR3 loop is CASSHTGTGTYEQYF. The CDR3 nucleotides are TGCGCCAGCAGCCATACCGGGACAGGGACCTACGAGCAGTACTTC. V and J are TRBV4-3 and TRBJ2-7, with 9 bases lining up with TRBD1. V shed 3 bases, J shed 2 bases, and the junction held 5 bases outside the gene matches. CDR3 length: 15 amino acids. CDR1 and CDR2 (germline): LGHNA, YSLEER.